These 31 T cell receptor beta chains were sequenced from one sample in a study of T cell responses to AZD1222 COVID-19 vaccine. Profiling relied on immunoSEQ multiplex PCR, and the TCRdb table lists in-frame clones only, not all of them. Found here are 150,000 to 180,000 clones, 87% of them singletons; the top ten hold about a tenth. The source was peripheral blood, collected 28 days after the second AZD1222 dose. These receptors were taken from an adult who received the AZD1222 COVID-19 vaccine.

This chain joins TRBV28 and TRBJ2-6, with 8 positions matching TRBD2. Looked up from germline, CDR1 is MDHEN and CDR2 is SYDVKM. V lost 6 bases, J lost 0 bases, and 4 bases stayed unmatched. This CDR3 is 16 amino acids long. The CDR3 bases are TGTGCCAGCAGCTCGGCGGGGGGCTCTGGGGCCAACGTCCTGACTTTC. It encodes CASSSAGGSGANVLTF.

The rearrangement uses TRBV4-2 and TRBJ1-4; 7 bases agree with TRBD1. The CDR3 is 13 residues long. V lost 4 bases to trimming and J lost 14 bases; unmatched junction nucleotides: 10. From germline, CDR1 is LGHNA and CDR2 YNFKEQ. The CDR3 loop reads CASSPQGGSWLFF. The CDR3 DNA reads TGTGCCAGCAGCCCCCAGGGGGGGTCTTGGCTGTTTTTT.

This clone was detected a few times. V usage is TRBV4-1 and J usage is TRBJ2-3; a weak D match, TRBD1 (5 bases). Germline lookup yields CDR1 MGHRA and CDR2 YSYEKL. The CDR3 has 18 amino acids. V was cut by 6 bases and J by 0 bases, with 22 bases left in between. CDR3 nucleotide sequence: TGCGCCAGCAGAAGGATTCCCCCCGACAGTTATAGCACAGATACGCAGTATTTT. Its protein product is CASRRIPPDSYSTDTQYF.

This chain joins TRBV11-3 and TRBJ2-3, with D tentatively TRBD1 (5 bases). Trimming cost V 4 bases and J 5 bases, with 10 bases left between them. The germline V gene has CDR1 SGHNT and CDR2 YENEEA. The CDR3 loop spans 13 amino acids. The CDR3 DNA is TGTGCCAGCAGCTCCAGGGTGGGAGATACGCAGTATTTT. Translating it yields CASSSRVGDTQYF.

This chain uses TRBV7-2 with TRBJ1-2; D unresolved. The CDR3 is made up of 11 amino acids. Germline CDR1 SGHTA, CDR2 FQGNSA. V was shortened by 3 bases and J by 6 bases, with 5 bases between the two germline ends. The CDR3 sequence: CASSFHDGYTF. CDR3 nucleotides: TGTGCCAGCAGCTTCCACGATGGCTACACCTTC. The full variable domain, with the rest looked up from reference TRBV7-2 and TRBJ1-2, is GAGVSQSPSNKVTEKGKDVELRCDPISGHTALYWYRQSLGQGLEFLIYFQGNSAPDKSGLPSDRFSAERTGGSVSTLTIQRTQQEDSAVYLCASSFHDGYTFGSGTRLTVV.

In this sample, this clone turned up once. The chain uses TRBV5-4 and TRBJ1-1; maybe TRBD1 (5 bases). Germline V gene sequence: CDR1 SGHNT, CDR2 YYREEE (reference sequence). The CDR3 consists of 15 residues. Trimming removed 4 bases from V and 2 bases from J, with 15 bases in between. The CDR3: CASSTPRGRNTEAFF. For the CDR3, the DNA is TGTGCCAGCAGCACCCCAAGGGGACGAAACACTGAAGCTTTCTTT.

The chain recombines TRBV18 with TRBJ2-5; D perhaps matches TRBD2 (6 bases). The CDR3 covers 15 residues. Germline V lookup: CDR1 KGHSH, CDR2 LQKENI. Trimming left V 3 bases short and J 2 bases short, with 13 bases between. For the CDR3, the DNA is TGTGCCAGCTCACCTAGTCCGGGAGCACAAGAGACCCAGTACTTC. It encodes CASSPSPGAQETQYF.

V gene TRBV14 combines with J gene TRBJ2-3; 9 bases are a match to TRBD2. The CDR3 sequence is 15 residues long. The V segment lost 4 bases and the J segment 4 bases; nucleotides outside the gene matches: 6. Per germline, CDR1 SGHDN and CDR2 FVKESK. This CDR3 is CASSRLAVGADTQYF. The DNA of the CDR3 is TGTGCCAGCAGCCGACTAGCGGTTGGGGCAGATACGCAGTATTTT.

The J gene is TRBJ1-3, the V gene TRBV10-3; 9 bases agree with TRBD1. From germline, CDR1 is ENHRY and CDR2 SYGVKD. V was clipped by 6 bases and J by 4 bases; unmatched bases: 4. CDR3 size: 14 residues. CDR3 in amino acids: CAIRTGGEGNTIYF. CDR3 sequence (DNA): TGTGCCATCAGAACAGGGGGCGAGGGAAACACCATATATTTT.

A single count supports this clone. The chain carries TRBV6-5 and TRBJ1-2, with a weak D call TRBD1 (5 bases). The length of the CDR3 is 14 residues. The V gene lost 2 bases and the J gene lost 2 bases, with 9 bases spanning the gap. The germline CDR1 and CDR2 sequences are MNHEY and SVGAGI. In DNA, the CDR3 is TGTGCCAGCAGTTACCTACCAGGGAACTATGGCTACACCTTC. It codes for CASSYLPGNYGYTF.

The genes are TRBV7-9 and TRBJ2-5; maybe TRBD2 (6 bases). Deletions cut 5 bases from V and 4 bases from J, with 17 bases between. The CDR3 loop spans 15 amino acids. Germline V gene lookup returns CDR1 SEHNR and CDR2 FQNEAQ (reference sequence). In DNA form, the CDR3 reads TGTGCCAGCAGCCCTTCCGGAGGGAGACGAGAGACCCAGTACTTC. Translated, it gives CASSPSGGRRETQYF.

This clone was picked up one time. CDR3 sequence (DNA): TGTGCCAGTAGTACCACCCACTCAGCGGGAGGAAACGAGCAGTACTTC. Amino acid sequence: CASSTTHSAGGNEQYF. V usage is TRBV19 and J usage is TRBJ2-7; 9 bases agree with TRBD2. Germline values: CDR1 LNHDA, CDR2 SQIVND (reference sequence). This CDR3 has 16 amino acids. V lost 4 bases to trimming and J lost 5 bases; unmatched junction nucleotides: 12.

V is TRBV7-2 and J is TRBJ2-7, with 7 bases lining up with TRBD2. This CDR3 is 14 amino acids long. Germline CDR1 is SGHTA and CDR2 is FQGNSA. With V trimmed by 2 bases and J by 3 bases, 4 bases remained unmatched. Here the CDR3 reads CASSLIGGSYEQYF. The CDR3 coding sequence is TGTGCCAGCAGCTTAATTGGCGGGAGCTACGAGCAGTACTTC.

The chain has TRBV11-2 and TRBJ1-5; no definite D call. Between the trimmed V and J ends, which lost 1 base and 5 bases, there was a span of 9 bases. The CDR3 is made up of 14 amino acids. The germline V gene has CDR1 SGHAT and CDR2 FQNNGV. The CDR3 DNA sequence: TGTGCCAGCAGCTTAGGAGGGCCCTATCAGCCCCAGCATTTT. Residues: CASSLGGPYQPQHF.

This clone has a single count. The chain links TRBV7-9 to TRBJ1-6; D gene unclear. CDR1 and CDR2 (germline): SEHNR, FQNEAQ (reference sequence). The V gene lost 1 base and the J gene lost 5 bases, with 9 bases spanning the gap. CDR3 length: 15 residues. CDR3 protein: CASSLVQEHNSPLHF. Written as DNA, the CDR3 is TGTGCCAGCAGCTTAGTGCAGGAACATAATTCACCCCTCCACTTT.

The chain carries TRBV9 and TRBJ2-2, with a possible D match to TRBD1 (6 bases). Germline V lookup: CDR1 SGDLS, CDR2 YYNGEE. The CDR3 is 16 residues long. V was cut by 0 bases and J by 6 bases, with 15 bases left in between. CDR3 bases: TGTGCCAGCAGCGTAGGGTCAGGGGCGCTGGCCGGGGAGCTGTTTTTT. It translates to CASSVGSGALAGELFF.

The gene calls are TRBV19 and TRBJ2-2, with 16 bases aligning to TRBD2. There are 19 residues in the CDR3. Looked up from germline, CDR1 is LNHDA and CDR2 is SQIVND (reference sequence). V shed 6 bases and J 0 bases; nucleotides not matched to a gene: 7. CDR3 residues: CASSLGLAGGFANTGELFF. The CDR3 nucleotides read TGTGCCAGTAGCTTGGGACTAGCGGGAGGGTTCGCGAACACCGGGGAGCTGTTTTTT.

The V call is TRBV28, the J call TRBJ2-1; D gene uncertain. V was pared by 4 bases and J by 4 bases, with 14 bases between. The CDR3 has 15 amino acids. Germline V gene data show CDR1 as MDHEN and CDR2 as SYDVKM. In DNA, the CDR3 is TGTGCCAGCAGTTGGTGGCGGAATAGTTACAATGAGCAGTTCTTC. This codes for CASSWWRNSYNEQFF.

The J gene is TRBJ2-7, the V gene TRBV7-2; 7 nucleotides align to TRBD1. This CDR3 is built from 14 residues. Unmatched junction bases numbered 10, after V lost 11 bases and J lost 0 bases. Germline CDR1 SGHTA, CDR2 FQGNSA. The CDR3 DNA is TGTGCCGCTAGCAGGGCAGGGGGCTCCTACGAGCAGTACTTC. It codes for CAASRAGGSYEQYF.

The chain combines TRBV4-1 with TRBJ2-7; 9 nucleotides match TRBD2. Germline V gene lookup returns CDR1 MGHRA and CDR2 YSYEKL. The V and J ends lost 2 bases and 4 bases, in that order; junction bases with no gene match: 6. The CDR3 contains 15 residues. The CDR3 region is CASSQLREGRYEQYF. Here the CDR3 DNA reads TGCGCCAGCAGCCAACTGCGGGAGGGTCGATACGAGCAGTACTTC.

This chain uses TRBV7-3 with TRBJ2-7; D not certain. V was pared by 8 bases and J by 5 bases, with 22 bases between. This CDR3 is 15 amino acids long. Looked up from germline, CDR1 is SGHTA and CDR2 is FQGTGA. The DNA of the CDR3 is TGTGCCAGCTTAGACGCCCCCTCTCTGGAGAACGAGCAGTACTTC. Its protein product is CASLDAPSLENEQYF.

The chain joins TRBV2 to TRBJ1-5; TRBD1 might be the D (5 bases). The CDR3 has 14 amino acids. The germline V gene encodes CDR1 SNHLY and CDR2 FYNNEI. With 6 bases removed from V and 1 base from J, the gap between germline ends came to 10 bases. The CDR3 protein is CASRLGGSNQPQHF. CDR3 sequence (DNA): TGTGCCAGCAGGCTTGGGGGGAGCAATCAGCCCCAGCATTTT.

The V and J genes are TRBV9 and TRBJ1-1; D possibly corresponds to TRBD1 (5 bases). The V gene's germline CDR1 is SGDLS and CDR2 YYNGEE. The CDR3 length is 14 residues. V lost 3 bases to trimming and J lost 0 bases, with 9 bases between them. The CDR3 DNA reads as TGTGCCAGCAGCGGGGGACGCTTGAACACTGAAGCTTTCTTT. Translating gives CASSGGRLNTEAFF.

The chain combines TRBV5-1 with TRBJ2-5; D is tentatively TRBD1 or TRBD2 (5 bases each). CDR1 is SGHRS and CDR2 is YFSETQ in the germline V gene. Trimming cost V 4 bases and J 7 bases, with 20 bases left between them. The length of the CDR3 is 15 residues. CDR3 amino acids: CASSPPGRTQRTQYF. CDR3 in DNA: TGCGCCAGCAGCCCGCCGGGGCGGACCCAACGGACCCAGTACTTC.

This chain connects TRBV19 to TRBJ1-5; TRBD1 is a possible D gene (6 bases). CDR3 length: 15 amino acids. V lost 9 bases to trimming and J lost 4 bases, with 19 bases between them. Germline CDR1 reads LNHDA; CDR2 reads SQIVND (reference sequence). CDR3 nucleotide sequence: TGTGCCAGCTTATCACGAGGACAGCCTAATCAGCCCCAGCATTTT. Its protein is CASLSRGQPNQPQHF.

The chain recombines TRBV5-1 with TRBJ1-1; D is uncertain. The CDR3 is made up of 14 amino acids. With 1 base removed from V and 3 bases from J, the gap between germline ends came to 10 bases. Germline lookup yields CDR1 SGHRS and CDR2 YFSETQ. The CDR3 nucleotides read TGCGCCAGCAGCTTGCCCGGAATGGACACTGAAGCTTTCTTT. Translating it yields CASSLPGMDTEAFF.

CDR3 coding DNA: TGTGCCAGCAGCCCCGTTGGGGGGGCGGGTAATGAAAAACTGTTTTTT. It translates to CASSPVGGAGNEKLFF. This chain links TRBV7-2 with TRBJ1-4, with a possible D match to TRBD1 (6 bases). Germline V gene lookup returns CDR1 SGHTA and CDR2 FQGNSA. The CDR3 is 16 amino acids. The V end was cut by 5 bases, the J end by 4 bases, with 17 bases between.

This clone was seen just once. The V call is TRBV7-2, the J call TRBJ2-5; D gene uncertain. The CDR3 sequence is 15 residues long. Germline CDR1 SGHTA, CDR2 FQGNSA. Trimming stripped 0 bases from V and 2 bases from J, with 10 bases between. The CDR3 region has the DNA TGTGCCAGCAGCTTAGCGACTGGAGAACAAGAGACCCAGTACTTC. As protein: CASSLATGEQETQYF. Using reference TRBV7-2 and TRBJ2-5 for the parts outside the CDR3, the full variable domain is GAGVSQSPSNKVTEKGKDVELRCDPISGHTALYWYRQSLGQGLEFLIYFQGNSAPDKSGLPSDRFSAERTGGSVSTLTIQRTQQEDSAVYLCASSLATGEQETQYFGPGTRLLVL.

The V call is TRBV6-1, the J call TRBJ2-7; no clear D. This CDR3 region has 13 residues. The V and J ends lost 0 bases and 0 bases respectively, with 3 bases between them. CDR1 is MNHNS, CDR2 SASEGT, per germline. The CDR3: CASSEAVSYEQYF. Written as DNA, the CDR3 is TGTGCCAGCAGTGAAGCGGTCTCCTACGAGCAGTACTTC.

The chain recombines TRBV5-5 with TRBJ2-2; TRBD2 matches at 10 bases. CDR3 length equals 16 residues. Trimming took 0 bases from V and 6 from J; bases not matched to a gene: 5. The germline V gene encodes CDR1 SGHKS and CDR2 YYEKEE (reference sequence). CDR3 in amino acids: CASSLDLAGVSGELFF. CDR3 in DNA: TGTGCCAGCAGCTTGGATCTAGCGGGAGTTTCCGGGGAGCTGTTTTTT.

The rearrangement joins TRBV6-5 to TRBJ1-5, with D perhaps TRBD1 (6 bases). Trimming stripped 4 bases from V and 7 bases from J, with 17 bases between. In germline, CDR1 is MNHEY, CDR2 SVGAGI. This CDR3 is built from 15 residues. CDR3 protein: CASSFAGTYPQPQHF. The DNA of the CDR3 is TGTGCCAGCAGTTTTGCGGGGACATACCCGCAGCCCCAGCATTTT.